A selection of T cell receptor beta chains follows, all from one sample in a study of cytomegalovirus exposure and HLA in healthy donors. The table came from immunoSEQ multiplex PCR; TCRdb's copy has only in-frame clones and leaves some out. The data show about 160,000 clones, 77% seen once. The sample taken for sequencing was PBMCs. These receptors were obtained from a woman aged 40 to 50 in good health and CMV-seropositive. Both conserved end residues are part of each CDR3. A D gene is named only where the DNA matches it firmly. Expanded clones are given a class, and other clones once, few, many or no size at all.

d_gene,v_gene,abundance,j_gene,CDR3nt,CDR3aa
-,TRBV4-1,-,TRBJ1-1,TGCGCCAGCAGCCAGACGGGGATGAACACTGAAGCTTTCTTT,CASSQTGMNTEAFF
TRBD1,TRBV27,-,TRBJ1-5,TGTGCCAGCAGTTTATCGGGGACAGGGGGCTATCAGCCCCAGCATTTT,CASSLSGTGGYQPQHF
-,TRBV7-2,-,TRBJ2-7,TGTGCCAGCAGCTCCGCTAGCGTCTCCTACGAGCAGTACTTC,CASSSASVSYEQYF
-,TRBV6-1,few,TRBJ1-2,TGTGCCAGCAACCCGGGAAACTATGGCTACACCTTC,CASNPGNYGYTF
-,TRBV5-4,-,TRBJ1-4,TGTGCCAGCAGCTTGGACAGGGCTGGAGAAAAACTGTTTTTT,CASSLDRAGEKLFF
-,TRBV7-9,-,TRBJ1-3,TGTGCCAGCCGAGTCGAAGACTCTGGAAACACCATATATTTT,CASRVEDSGNTIYF
-,TRBV10-3,-,TRBJ1-1,TGTGCCATCAGTGAGTCAGGTGGGGGCCGAACTGAAGCTTTCTTT,CAISESGGGRTEAFF
-,TRBV5-4,-,TRBJ1-1,TGTGCCAGCAGCCCGTTGGGGCAGATGAACACTGAAGCTTTCTTT,CASSPLGQMNTEAFF
-,TRBV4-1,-,TRBJ2-3,TGCGCCAGCAGCCAGAGCAGAGACAGACCCACAGATACGCAGTATTTT,CASSQSRDRPTDTQYF
-,TRBV30,few,TRBJ2-7,TGTGCCTGGAGCAGTTTGGGAGACGAGCAGTACTTC,CAWSSLGDEQYF
TRBD2,TRBV30,-,TRBJ2-7,TGTGCCTGGACCACTGCTAGCGGGAGACACTACGAGCAGTACTTC,CAWTTASGRHYEQYF
-,TRBV2,-,TRBJ1-3,TGTGCCAGCAGTCCTAGAGAGGGCCTCTCTGGAAACACCATATATTTT,CASSPREGLSGNTIYF
-,TRBV7-2,-,TRBJ1-5,TGTGCCAGCAGCTTCGGGCAGGGTGGCAATCAGCCCCAGCATTTT,CASSFGQGGNQPQHF
TRBD2,TRBV27,-,TRBJ2-7,TGTGCCAGCAGTTTCGGGACTAGCGACGAGCAGTACTTC,CASSFGTSDEQYF
TRBD1,TRBV2,-,TRBJ1-1,TGTGCCAGCAGTTCCGGGACAGGGGGCAACACTGAAGCTTTCTTT,CASSSGTGGNTEAFF
-,TRBV4-3,-,TRBJ2-7,TGCGCCAGCAGCCAAGGGGAAGGGGCACACCCTTACGAGCAGTACTTC,CASSQGEGAHPYEQYF
-,TRBV19,-,TRBJ2-2,TGTGCCAGTAGTATCGGCTGGAGTGCCACCGGGGAGCTGTTTTTT,CASSIGWSATGELFF
-,TRBV5-1,-,TRBJ2-2,TGCGCCAGCAGGCCACAGGTCACGAACACCGGGGAGCTGTTTTTT,CASRPQVTNTGELFF
TRBD1,TRBV2,-,TRBJ2-6,TGTGCCAGCAGCCCGAGACAGGGGATGAGAAGCTCTGGGGCCAACGTCCTGACTTTC,CASSPRQGMRSSGANVLTF
-,TRBV10-3,few,TRBJ1-1,TGTGCCATCAGTGAGATAGGAACAGGTAGGAACACTGAAGCTTTCTTT,CAISEIGTGRNTEAFF
TRBD1,TRBV5-6,-,TRBJ1-2,TGTGCCAGCAGCTCAGGGACAGCAGGCTATGGCTACACCTTC,CASSSGTAGYGYTF
-,TRBV6-5,-,TRBJ1-5,TGTGCCACCGGGTGGGGGCGCAATCAGCCCCAGCATTTT,CATGWGRNQPQHF
TRBD1,TRBV5-1,-,TRBJ1-2,TGCGCCAGCAGCTTGGCGCAGGGGGCCGTCTATGGCTACACCTTC,CASSLAQGAVYGYTF
TRBD1,TRBV2,-,TRBJ2-3,TGTGCCAGCAAGCGCGACAGGGCAACAGATACGCAGTATTTT,CASKRDRATDTQYF
TRBD1,TRBV28,-,TRBJ1-6,TGTGCCAGCATTGACAGGGGGGGAGATTCACCCCTCCACTTT,CASIDRGGDSPLHF
TRBD2,TRBV10-1,-,TRBJ2-3,TGCGCCAGCAGTGAGGCTAGCGGGGGGAATACGCAGTATTTT,CASSEASGGNTQYF
TRBD2,TRBV7-9,-,TRBJ2-1,TGTGCCAGCAGCTTACGGGGGGAGAATGAGCAGTTCTTC,CASSLRGENEQFF
-,TRBV11-2,-,TRBJ1-1,TGTGCCAGCAGCTTCCCGTCGGGGGGCGCTGAAGCTTTCTTT,CASSFPSGGAEAFF
-,TRBV30,-,TRBJ1-6,TGTGCCTGGACCAAGGAAAGGAACAGATATTATTCACCCCTCCACTTT,CAWTKERNRYYSPLHF
-,TRBV9,-,TRBJ1-1,TGTGCCAGCAGCGATCACACCAACACTGAAGCTTTCTTT,CASSDHTNTEAFF
-,TRBV27,-,TRBJ2-7,TGTGCCAGCAGTTTAACCCGACTAATGGACGAGCAGTACTTC,CASSLTRLMDEQYF
TRBD1,TRBV19,-,TRBJ1-2,TGTGCCAGTAGTATTCAAATGGGACAGGGTCTCGGGGACTATGGCTACACCTTC,CASSIQMGQGLGDYGYTF
-,TRBV6-6,-,TRBJ2-2,TGTGCCACACGAACAGGGGCGGGATCGAACACCGGGGAGCTGTTTTTT,CATRTGAGSNTGELFF
-,TRBV6-5,-,TRBJ1-1,TGTGCCAGCAGTTATTGGGCAGACACTGAAGCTTTCTTT,CASSYWADTEAFF
-,TRBV6-6,once,TRBJ2-7,TGTGCCAGCAGTTACGTGGGCAGCTCCTACGAGCAGTACTTC,CASSYVGSSYEQYF
-,TRBV5-4,-,TRBJ2-3,TGTGCCAGCAGCTTAAGGAGGGAGGCTCTCGGGGATACGCAGTATTTT,CASSLRREALGDTQYF
TRBD1,TRBV30,once,TRBJ2-7,TGTGCCTGGAGTCCACAGGGGGGTGAGCAGTACTTC,CAWSPQGGEQYF